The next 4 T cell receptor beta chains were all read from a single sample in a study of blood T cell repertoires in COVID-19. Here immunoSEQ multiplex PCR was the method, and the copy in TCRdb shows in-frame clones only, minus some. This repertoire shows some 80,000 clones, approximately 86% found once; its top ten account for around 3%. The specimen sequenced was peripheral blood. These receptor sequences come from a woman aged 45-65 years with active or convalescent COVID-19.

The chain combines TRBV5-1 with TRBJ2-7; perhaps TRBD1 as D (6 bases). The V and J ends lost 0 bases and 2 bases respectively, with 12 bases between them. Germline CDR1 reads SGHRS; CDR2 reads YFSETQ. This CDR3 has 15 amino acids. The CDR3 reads CASSLEMDSPYEQYF. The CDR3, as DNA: TGCGCCAGCAGCTTGGAGATGGACAGCCCCTACGAGCAGTACTTC.

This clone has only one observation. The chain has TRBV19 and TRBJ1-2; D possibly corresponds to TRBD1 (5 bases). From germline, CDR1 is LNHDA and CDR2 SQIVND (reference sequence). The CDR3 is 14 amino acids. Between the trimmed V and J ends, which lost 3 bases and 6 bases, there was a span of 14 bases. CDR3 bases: TGTGCCAGTAGTATGGGGGGGGTAGAACATGGCTACACCTTC. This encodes CASSMGGVEHGYTF.

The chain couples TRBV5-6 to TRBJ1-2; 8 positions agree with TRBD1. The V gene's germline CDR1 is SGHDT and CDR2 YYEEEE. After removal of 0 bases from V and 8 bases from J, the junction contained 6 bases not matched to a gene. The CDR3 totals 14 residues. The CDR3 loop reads CASSLDPRTGGYTF. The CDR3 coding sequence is TGTGCCAGCAGCTTGGATCCCCGGACAGGGGGCTACACCTTC. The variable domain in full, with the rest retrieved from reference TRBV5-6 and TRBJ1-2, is DAGVTQSPTHLIKTRGQQVTLRCSPKSGHDTVSWYQQALGQGPQFIFQYYEEEERQRGNFPDRFSGHQFPNYSSELNVNALLLGDSALYLCASSLDPRTGGYTFGSGTRLTVV.

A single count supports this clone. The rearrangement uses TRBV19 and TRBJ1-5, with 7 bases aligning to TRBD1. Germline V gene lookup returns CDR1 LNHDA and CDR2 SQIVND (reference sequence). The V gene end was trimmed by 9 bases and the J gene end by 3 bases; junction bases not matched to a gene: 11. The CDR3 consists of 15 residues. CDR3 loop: CASPPQGLVNQPQHF. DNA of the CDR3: TGTGCCAGCCCCCCACAGGGGCTAGTCAATCAGCCCCAGCATTTT.